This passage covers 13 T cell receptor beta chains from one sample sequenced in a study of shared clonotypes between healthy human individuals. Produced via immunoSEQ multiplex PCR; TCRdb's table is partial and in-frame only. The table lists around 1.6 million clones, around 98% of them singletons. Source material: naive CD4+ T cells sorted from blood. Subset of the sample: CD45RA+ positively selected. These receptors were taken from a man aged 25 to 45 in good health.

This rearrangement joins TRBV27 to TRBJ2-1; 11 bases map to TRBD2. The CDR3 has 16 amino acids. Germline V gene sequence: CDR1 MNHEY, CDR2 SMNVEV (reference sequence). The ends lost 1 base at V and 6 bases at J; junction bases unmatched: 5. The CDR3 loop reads CASSLLAGGTLNEQFF. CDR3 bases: TGTGCCAGCAGTTTATTAGCGGGAGGGACCCTCAATGAGCAGTTCTTC.

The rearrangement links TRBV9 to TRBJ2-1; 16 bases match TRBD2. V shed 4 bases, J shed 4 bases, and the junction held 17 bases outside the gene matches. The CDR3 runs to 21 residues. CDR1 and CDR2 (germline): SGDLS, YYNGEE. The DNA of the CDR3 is TGTGCCAGCAGCCCTAATAAGGGACTAGCGGGAGGGCTTACTGCATACAATGAGCAGTTCTTC. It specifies CASSPNKGLAGGLTAYNEQFF.

The CDR3 bases are TGTGCCAGCAGCCCGTCGTCTAGCGGGTACTCCTACGAGCAGTACTTC. This encodes CASSPSSSGYSYEQYF. The rearrangement joins TRBV9 to TRBJ2-7, with TRBD2 identical over 8 bases. The CDR3 consists of 16 residues. The germline V gene has CDR1 SGDLS and CDR2 YYNGEE. V lost 4 bases and J lost 0; bases outside the gene matches: 9. Variable domain in full (rest from reference TRBV9 and TRBJ2-7): DSGVTQTPKHLITATGQRVTLRCSPRSGDLSVYWYQQSLDQGLQFLIQYYNGEERAKGNILERFSAQQFPDLHSELNLSSLELGDSALYFCASSPSSSGYSYEQYFGPGTRLTVT.

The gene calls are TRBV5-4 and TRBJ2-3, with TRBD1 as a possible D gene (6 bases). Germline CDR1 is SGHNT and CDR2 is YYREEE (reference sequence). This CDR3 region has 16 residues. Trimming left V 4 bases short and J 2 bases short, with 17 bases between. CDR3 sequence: CASSPAVTGSTDTQYF. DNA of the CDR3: TGTGCCAGCAGCCCCGCCGTGACAGGTTCCACAGATACGCAGTATTTT.

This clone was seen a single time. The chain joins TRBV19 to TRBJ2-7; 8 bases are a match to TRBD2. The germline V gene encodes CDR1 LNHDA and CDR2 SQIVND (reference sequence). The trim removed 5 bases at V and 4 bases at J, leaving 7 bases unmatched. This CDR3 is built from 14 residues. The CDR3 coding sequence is TGTGCCAGTAGTCCCGGGACTAGGACATACGAGCAGTACTTC. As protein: CASSPGTRTYEQYF.

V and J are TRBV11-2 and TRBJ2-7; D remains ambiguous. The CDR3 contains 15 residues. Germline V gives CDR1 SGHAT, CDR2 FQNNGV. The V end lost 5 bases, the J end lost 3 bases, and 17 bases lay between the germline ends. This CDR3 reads CASSPTQGQNYEQYF. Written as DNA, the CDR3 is TGTGCCAGCAGCCCAACGCAAGGGCAAAACTACGAGCAGTACTTC.

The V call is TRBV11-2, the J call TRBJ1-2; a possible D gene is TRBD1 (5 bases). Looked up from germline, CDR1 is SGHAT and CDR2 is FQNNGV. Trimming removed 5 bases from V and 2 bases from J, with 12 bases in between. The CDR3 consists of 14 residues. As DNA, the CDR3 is TGTGCCAGCAGCCCCACAAGGGGAAACTATGGCTACACCTTC. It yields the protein CASSPTRGNYGYTF.

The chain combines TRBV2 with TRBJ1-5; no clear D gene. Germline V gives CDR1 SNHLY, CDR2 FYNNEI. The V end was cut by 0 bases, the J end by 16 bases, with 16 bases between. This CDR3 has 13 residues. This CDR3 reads CASSEAGQLGTHF. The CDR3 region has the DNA TGTGCCAGCAGTGAAGCCGGTCAGCTGGGTACACATTTT.

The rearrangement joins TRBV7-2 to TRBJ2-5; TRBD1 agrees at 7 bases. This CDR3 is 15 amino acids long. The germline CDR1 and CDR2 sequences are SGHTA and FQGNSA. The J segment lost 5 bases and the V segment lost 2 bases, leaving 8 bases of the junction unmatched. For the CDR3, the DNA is TGTGCCAGCAGCTTAAGTCGCCACAGGGGTGAGACCCAGTACTTC. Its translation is CASSLSRHRGETQYF.

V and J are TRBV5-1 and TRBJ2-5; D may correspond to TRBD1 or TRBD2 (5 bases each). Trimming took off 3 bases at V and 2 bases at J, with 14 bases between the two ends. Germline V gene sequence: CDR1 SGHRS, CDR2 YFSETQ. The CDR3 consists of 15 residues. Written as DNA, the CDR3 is TGCGCCAGCAGCTGGATCGGGACGAAACAAGAGACCCAGTACTTC. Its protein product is CASSWIGTKQETQYF.

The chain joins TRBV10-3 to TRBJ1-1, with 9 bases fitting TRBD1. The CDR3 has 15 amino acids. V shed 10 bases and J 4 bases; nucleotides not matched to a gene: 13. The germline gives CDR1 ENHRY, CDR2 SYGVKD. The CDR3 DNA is TGTGCCACTTATAACCCGGGACAGGGATTCACTGAAGCTTTCTTT. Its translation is CATYNPGQGFTEAFF.

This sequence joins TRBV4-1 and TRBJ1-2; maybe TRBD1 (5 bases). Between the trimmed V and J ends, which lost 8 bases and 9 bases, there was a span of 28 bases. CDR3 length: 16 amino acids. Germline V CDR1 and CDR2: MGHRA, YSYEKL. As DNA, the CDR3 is TGCGCCAGCGTCCCCACTCTCAACGGCGCAGGGAGCCGCTACACCTTC. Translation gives CASVPTLNGAGSRYTF.

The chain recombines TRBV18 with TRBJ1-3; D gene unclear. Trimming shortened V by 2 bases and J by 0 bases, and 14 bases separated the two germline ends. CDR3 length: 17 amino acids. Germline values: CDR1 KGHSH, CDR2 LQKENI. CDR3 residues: CASSPTITSNSGNTIYF. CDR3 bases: TGTGCCAGCTCACCAACAATTACTTCCAACTCTGGAAACACCATATATTTT.